This entry concerns a single TCR beta chain. What it binds is unknown. The CDR3 totals 15 residues. Germline CDR1 reads DFQATT; CDR2 reads SNEGSKA (reference sequence). With 3 bases removed from V and 10 bases from J, the gap between germline ends came to 21 bases. TCRdb re-called the reads through MiXCR, storing one row per CDR3 protein. The profile shows some 560,000 distinct CDR3 sequences, around 40% of them singletons. The data originate from a study of T cell repertoires in cytomegalovirus infection. Across the whole study: TCR beta signatures that were public indicated CMV infection and matching HLA type.

Findings and caveats of the study: Based on cumulative public TCR beta family frequency, carriers of CMV plus the relevant HLA were identified.

This chain connects TRBV20-1 to TRBJ2-2; D tentatively fits TRBD1 or TRBD2 (6 bases each). The receptor was isolated from a human donor in good health (CMV status not recorded). Some clones in this sample may be carry-over from other donors' samples. The source material was cultured PBMCs, sampled from culture after CMV antigen stimulation. The CDR3 protein is CSARRDISTAVELFF. The DNA of the CDR3 is TGCAGTGCTAGGCGGGACATTAGTACGGCGGTGGAGCTGTTTTTT.